One sample yielded the 3 T cell receptor beta chains listed below, sequenced in a study of T cells in Graves' hyperthyroidism and ophthalmopathy. Researchers took RNA transcripts and amplified the TCR beta CDR3 regions from them. A set of HTBI primers served as the primers for a first-round RT-PCR of the TCR CDR3. TCRdb passed the multiplex PCR reads through MiXCR, listing each CDR3 protein once. The data show roughly 520,000 distinct CDR3 sequences, around 24% seen once. Sequenced sample: blood. These receptors were obtained from a woman younger than 45 with Graves' ophthalmopathy.

This clonotype showed up many times. The chain combines TRBV12-3 or TRBV12-4 with TRBJ1-5; 9 bases agree with TRBD1. The CDR3 totals 15 residues. The V gene end was trimmed by 4 bases and the J gene end by 6 bases; junction bases not matched to a gene: 7. DNA for the CDR3: TGTGCCAGCAGTTCGACAGGGGGAGAAGGTCAGCCCCAGCATTTT. The encoded protein is CASSSTGGEGQPQHF.

In its sample, this clonotype was seen a few times. The chain couples TRBV20-1 to TRBJ2-3; 14 bases map to TRBD2. This CDR3 region has 16 residues. CDR1 is DFQATT, CDR2 SNEGSKA, per germline (reference sequence). The ends lost 1 base at V and 3 bases at J; junction bases unmatched: 3. CDR3 amino acids: CSARVGLAGATDTQYF. For the CDR3, the DNA is TGCAGTGCTAGAGTGGGACTAGCGGGGGCGACAGATACGCAGTATTTT.

There are many counts of this clonotype. The chain has TRBV7-2 and TRBJ2-2, with D unresolved. The germline V gene has CDR1 SGHTA and CDR2 FQGNSA. The germline V and J ends were trimmed by 1 base and 1 base, with 7 bases remaining between them. There are 15 residues in the CDR3. CDR3 amino acids: CASSLVVGNTGELFF. The CDR3 nucleotides read TGTGCCAGCAGCTTAGTTGTCGGGAACACCGGGGAGCTGTTTTTT.